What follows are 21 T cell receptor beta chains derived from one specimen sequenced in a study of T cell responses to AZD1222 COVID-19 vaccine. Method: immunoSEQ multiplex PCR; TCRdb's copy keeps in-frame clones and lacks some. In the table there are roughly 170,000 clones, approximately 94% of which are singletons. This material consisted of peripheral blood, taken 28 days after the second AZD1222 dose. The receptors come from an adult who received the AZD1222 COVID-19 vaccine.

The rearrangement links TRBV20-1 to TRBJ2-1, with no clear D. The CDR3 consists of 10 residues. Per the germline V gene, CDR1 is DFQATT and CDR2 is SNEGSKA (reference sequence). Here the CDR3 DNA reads TGCAGCGCGGCCCCCAATGAGCAGTTCTTC. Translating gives CSAAPNEQFF.

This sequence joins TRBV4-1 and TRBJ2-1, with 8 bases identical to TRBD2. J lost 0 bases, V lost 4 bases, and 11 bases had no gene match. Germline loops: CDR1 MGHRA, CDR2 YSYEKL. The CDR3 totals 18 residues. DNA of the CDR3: TGCGCCAGCAGCCCCCTAATAGCGGGGATCAGCTCCTACAATGAGCAGTTCTTC. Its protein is CASSPLIAGISSYNEQFF.

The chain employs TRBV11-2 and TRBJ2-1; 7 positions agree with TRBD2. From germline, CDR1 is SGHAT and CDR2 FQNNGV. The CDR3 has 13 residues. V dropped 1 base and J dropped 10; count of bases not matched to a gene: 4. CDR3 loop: CASSLVASGEQFF. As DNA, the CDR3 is TGTGCCAGCAGCTTAGTTGCTAGCGGCGAGCAGTTCTTC.

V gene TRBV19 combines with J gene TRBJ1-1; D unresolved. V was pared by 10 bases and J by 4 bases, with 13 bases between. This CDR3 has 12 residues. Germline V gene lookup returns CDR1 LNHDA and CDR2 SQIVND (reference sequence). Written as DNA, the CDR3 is TGTGCCACGGGCAGGACGATCACTGAAGCTTTCTTT. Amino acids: CATGRTITEAFF.

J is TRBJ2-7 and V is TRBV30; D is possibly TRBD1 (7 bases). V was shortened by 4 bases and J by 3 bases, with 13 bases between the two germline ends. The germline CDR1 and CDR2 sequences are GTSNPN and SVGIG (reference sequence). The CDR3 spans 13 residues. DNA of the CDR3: TGTGCCTGGACGCCGGGGGACAGCTACGAGCAGTACTTC. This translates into CAWTPGDSYEQYF.

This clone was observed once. As DNA, the CDR3 is TGTGCCAGCAGCTTAGAGGGCGGGAGCGCCGGGGAGCTGTTTTTT. It is translated as CASSLEGGSAGELFF. The V and J genes are TRBV11-2 and TRBJ2-2, with 7 bases identical to TRBD2. This CDR3 region has 15 residues. V was clipped by 0 bases and J by 6 bases; unmatched bases: 4. The germline gives CDR1 SGHAT, CDR2 FQNNGV.

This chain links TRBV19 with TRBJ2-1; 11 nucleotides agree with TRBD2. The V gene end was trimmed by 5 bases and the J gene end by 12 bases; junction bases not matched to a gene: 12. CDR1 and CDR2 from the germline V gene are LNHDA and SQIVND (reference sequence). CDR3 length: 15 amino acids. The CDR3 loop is CASSGNPSGLAGQFF. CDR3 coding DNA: TGTGCCAGTAGTGGAAACCCCTCCGGACTAGCGGGGCAGTTCTTC. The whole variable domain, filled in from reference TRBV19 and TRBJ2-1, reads DGGITQSPKYLFRKEGQNVTLSCEQNLNHDAMYWYRQDPGQGLRLIYYSQIVNDFQKGDIAEGYSVSREKKESFPLTVTSAQKNPTAFYLCASSGNPSGLAGQFFGPGTRLTVL.

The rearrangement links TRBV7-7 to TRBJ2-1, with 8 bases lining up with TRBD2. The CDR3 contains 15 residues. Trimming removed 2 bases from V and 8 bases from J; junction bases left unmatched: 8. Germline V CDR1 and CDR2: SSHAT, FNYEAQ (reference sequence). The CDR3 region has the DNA TGTGCCAGCAGCTTACACGGGGGGGCCACGGATGAGCAGTTCTTC. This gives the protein CASSLHGGATDEQFF.

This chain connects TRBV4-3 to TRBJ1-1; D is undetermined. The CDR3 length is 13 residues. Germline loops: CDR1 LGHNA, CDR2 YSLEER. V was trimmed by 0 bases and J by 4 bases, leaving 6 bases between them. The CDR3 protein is CASSQDPATEAFF. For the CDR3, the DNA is TGCGCCAGCAGCCAAGATCCGGCCACTGAAGCTTTCTTT.

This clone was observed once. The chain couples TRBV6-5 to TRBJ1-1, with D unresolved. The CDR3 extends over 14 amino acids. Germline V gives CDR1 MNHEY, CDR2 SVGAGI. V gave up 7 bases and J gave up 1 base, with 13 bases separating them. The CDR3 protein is CASIPRGSNTEAFF. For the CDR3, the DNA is TGTGCCAGCATTCCCCGGGGTTCGAACACTGAAGCTTTCTTT.

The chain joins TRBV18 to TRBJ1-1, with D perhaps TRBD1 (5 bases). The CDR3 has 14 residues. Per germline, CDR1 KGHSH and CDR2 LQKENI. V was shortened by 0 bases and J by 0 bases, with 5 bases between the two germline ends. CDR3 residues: CASSPPDMNTEAFF. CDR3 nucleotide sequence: TGTGCCAGCTCACCACCGGACATGAACACTGAAGCTTTCTTT.

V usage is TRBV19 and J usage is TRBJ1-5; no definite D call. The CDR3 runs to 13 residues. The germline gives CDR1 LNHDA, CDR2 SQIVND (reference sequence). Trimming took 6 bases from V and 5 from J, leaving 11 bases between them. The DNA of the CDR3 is TGTGCCAGTAGCCCACGAGCGTATCAGCCCCAGCATTTT. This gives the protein CASSPRAYQPQHF.

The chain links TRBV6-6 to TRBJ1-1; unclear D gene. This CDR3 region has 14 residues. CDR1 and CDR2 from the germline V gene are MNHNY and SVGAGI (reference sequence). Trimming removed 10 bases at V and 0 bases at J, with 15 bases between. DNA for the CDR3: TGTGCCACCCTTTCCTTCCGCATGAACACTGAAGCTTTCTTT. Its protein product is CATLSFRMNTEAFF.

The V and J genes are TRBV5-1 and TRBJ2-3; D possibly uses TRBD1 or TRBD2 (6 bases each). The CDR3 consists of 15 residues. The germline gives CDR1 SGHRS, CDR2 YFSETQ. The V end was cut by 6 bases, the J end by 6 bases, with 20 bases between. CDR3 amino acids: CASTRMGGLSDTQYF. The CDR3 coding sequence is TGCGCCAGCACCAGGATGGGGGGCCTTTCCGATACGCAGTATTTT.

CDR3: CASSEPDSWQPQHF. The CDR3 DNA is TGTGCCAGCAGTGAGCCTGATTCTTGGCAGCCCCAGCATTTT. V gene TRBV6-1 combines with J gene TRBJ1-5, with D uncertain. The length of the CDR3 is 14 residues. Germline V lookup: CDR1 MNHNS, CDR2 SASEGT. V shed 3 bases and J shed 7 bases, with 13 bases lying between them.

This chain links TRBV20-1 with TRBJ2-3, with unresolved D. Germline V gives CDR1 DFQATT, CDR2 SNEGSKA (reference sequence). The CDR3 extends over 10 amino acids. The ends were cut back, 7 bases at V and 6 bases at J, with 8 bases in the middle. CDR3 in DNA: TGCAGTGTAGAGACCGATACGCAGTATTTT. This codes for CSVETDTQYF.

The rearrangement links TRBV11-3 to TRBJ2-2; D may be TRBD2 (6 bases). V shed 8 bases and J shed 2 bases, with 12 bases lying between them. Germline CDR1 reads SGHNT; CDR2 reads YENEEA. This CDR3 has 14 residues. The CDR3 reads CASGIGGNTGELFF. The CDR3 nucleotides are TGTGCCAGCGGTATCGGGGGAAACACCGGGGAGCTGTTTTTT. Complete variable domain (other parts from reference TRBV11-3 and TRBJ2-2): EAGVVQSPRYKIIEKKQPVAFWCNPISGHNTLYWYLQNLGQGPELLIRYENEEAVDDSQLPKDRFSAERLKGVDSTLKIQPAELGDSAVYLCASGIGGNTGELFFGEGSRLTVL.

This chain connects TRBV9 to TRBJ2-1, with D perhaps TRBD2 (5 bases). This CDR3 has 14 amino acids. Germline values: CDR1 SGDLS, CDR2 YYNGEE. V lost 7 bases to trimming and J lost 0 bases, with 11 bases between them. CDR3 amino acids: CASCRESSYNEQFF. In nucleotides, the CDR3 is TGTGCCAGCTGTCGGGAAAGCTCCTACAATGAGCAGTTCTTC. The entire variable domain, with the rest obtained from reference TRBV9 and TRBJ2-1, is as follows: DSGVTQTPKHLITATGQRVTLRCSPRSGDLSVYWYQQSLDQGLQFLIQYYNGEERAKGNILERFSAQQFPDLHSELNLSSLELGDSALYFCASCRESSYNEQFFGPGTRLTVL.

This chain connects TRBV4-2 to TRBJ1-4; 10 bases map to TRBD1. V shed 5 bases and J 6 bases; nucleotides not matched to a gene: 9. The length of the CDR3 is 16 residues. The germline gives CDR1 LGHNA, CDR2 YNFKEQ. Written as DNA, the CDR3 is TGTGCCAGCAGCGCGAACTCCGGGACAGGGGATGAAAAACTGTTTTTT. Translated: CASSANSGTGDEKLFF.

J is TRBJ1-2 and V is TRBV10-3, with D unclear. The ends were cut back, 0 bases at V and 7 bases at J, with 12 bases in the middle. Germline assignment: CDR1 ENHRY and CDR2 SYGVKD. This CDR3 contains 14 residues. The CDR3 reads CAISESTDLGGYTF. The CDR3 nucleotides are TGTGCCATCAGTGAGTCAACGGACCTAGGTGGCTACACCTTC.

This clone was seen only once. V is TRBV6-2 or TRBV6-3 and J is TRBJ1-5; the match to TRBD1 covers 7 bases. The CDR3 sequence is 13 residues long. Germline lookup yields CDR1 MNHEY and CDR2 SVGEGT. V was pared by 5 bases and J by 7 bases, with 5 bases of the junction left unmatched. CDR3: CASSRQGNQPQHF. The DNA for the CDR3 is TGTGCCAGCAGTAGACAGGGAAACCAGCCCCAGCATTTT.